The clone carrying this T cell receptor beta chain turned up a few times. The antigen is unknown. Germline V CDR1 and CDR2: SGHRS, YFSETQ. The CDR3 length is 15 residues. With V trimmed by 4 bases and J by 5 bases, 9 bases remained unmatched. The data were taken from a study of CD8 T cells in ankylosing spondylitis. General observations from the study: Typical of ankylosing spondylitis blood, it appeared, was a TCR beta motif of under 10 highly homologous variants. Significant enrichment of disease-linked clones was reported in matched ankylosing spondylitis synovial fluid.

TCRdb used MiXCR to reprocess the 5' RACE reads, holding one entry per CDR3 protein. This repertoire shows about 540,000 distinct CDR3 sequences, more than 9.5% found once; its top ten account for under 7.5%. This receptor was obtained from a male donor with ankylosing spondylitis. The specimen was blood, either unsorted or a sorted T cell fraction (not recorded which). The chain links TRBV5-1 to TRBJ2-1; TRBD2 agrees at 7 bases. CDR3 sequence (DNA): TGCGCCAGCAGCAACCAAGGGAGGGGAAACAATGAGCAGTTCTTC. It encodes CASSNQGRGNNEQFF.